The 11 T cell receptor beta chains listed next were all sequenced from one sample in a study of shared clonotypes between healthy human individuals. Sequenced by immunoSEQ multiplex PCR; TCRdb stores in-frame clones only, minus some. The table includes some 550,000 clones, more than 95% detected once. The specimen was naive CD4+ T cells sorted from blood. Subset reported: CD45RA+ positively selected. These receptors all stem from a woman aged 25 to 39 in good health.

This chain links TRBV6-5 with TRBJ1-2; D gene unclear. The V end was cut by 6 bases, the J end by 4 bases, with 12 bases between. The germline CDR1 and CDR2 sequences are MNHEY and SVGAGI. The CDR3 extends over 13 amino acids. The CDR3 DNA reads TGTGCCAGCAGGCCGACGGTGATCTATGGCTACACCTTC. Translating it yields CASRPTVIYGYTF.

This clone was counted once. This chain uses TRBV27 with TRBJ1-1; 7 bases fit TRBD1. The trim removed 5 bases at V and 6 bases at J, leaving 9 bases unmatched. The CDR3 is made up of 14 amino acids. Germline CDR1 is MNHEY and CDR2 is SMNVEV (reference sequence). The DNA for the CDR3 is TGTGCCAGCAGTGTGTCGACAGGGTACTCTGAAGCTTTCTTT. Its translation: CASSVSTGYSEAFF.

The chain employs TRBV30 and TRBJ1-6, with D unresolved. V lost 3 bases, J lost 5 bases, and 5 bases lay in between. The CDR3 has 12 residues. CDR1 is GTSNPN and CDR2 is SVGIG in the germline V gene (reference sequence). The CDR3 spells CAWSTDNSPLHF. CDR3 DNA sequence: TGTGCCTGGAGCACAGATAATTCACCCCTCCACTTT.

The rearrangement uses TRBV10-1 and TRBJ1-5; 10 bases map to TRBD1. The ends lost 8 bases at V and 7 bases at J; junction bases unmatched: 17. This CDR3 is 17 amino acids long. The V gene's germline CDR1 is WNHNN and CDR2 SYGVQD (reference sequence). The CDR3 loop is CASRDGMGQGITQPQHF. The CDR3 DNA reads as TGCGCCAGCCGAGACGGTATGGGACAGGGGATTACCCAGCCCCAGCATTTT.

This chain links TRBV19 with TRBJ2-7; D is unclear. The germline gives CDR1 LNHDA, CDR2 SQIVND (reference sequence). V was pared by 10 bases and J by 2 bases, with 15 bases between. The CDR3 is made up of 13 amino acids. The DNA of the CDR3 is TGTGCCACTCGGCGGAGTTCTACCTACGAGCAGTACTTC. Its translation is CATRRSSTYEQYF.

Here the CDR3 DNA reads TGCGCCAGCAGTGAGTTTAGCGGAGAGACCCAGTACTTC. Its protein is CASSEFSGETQYF. The J gene is TRBJ2-5, the V gene TRBV10-2; a possible D gene is TRBD2 (6 bases). This CDR3 comprises 13 residues. The V end was cut by 1 base, the J end by 4 bases, with 7 bases between. CDR1 and CDR2 (germline): WSHSY, SAAADI.

This clone was counted a single time. The rearrangement joins TRBV6-6 to TRBJ2-7; TRBD1 matches at 7 bases. The trim removed 4 bases at V and 0 bases at J, leaving 3 bases unmatched. Looked up from germline, CDR1 is MNHNY and CDR2 is SVGAGI (reference sequence). The CDR3 is made up of 14 amino acids. As DNA, the CDR3 is TGTGCCAGCAGTTCGACAGGGATCTCCTACGAGCAGTACTTC. This gives the protein CASSSTGISYEQYF.

This chain joins TRBV19 and TRBJ2-5, with a weak D call TRBD1 (6 bases). The CDR3 is made up of 13 amino acids. Trimming shortened V by 5 bases and J by 11 bases, and 18 bases separated the two germline ends. CDR1 and CDR2 from the germline V gene are LNHDA and SQIVND (reference sequence). The CDR3 spells CASSDTGLGEQYF. The CDR3 coding sequence is TGTGCCAGTAGTGATACAGGGTTGGGGGAGCAGTACTTC.

This chain uses TRBV28 with TRBJ2-1; 9 bases align to TRBD2. The J segment lost 10 bases and the V segment lost 2 bases, leaving 9 bases of the junction unmatched. The CDR3 is 15 residues long. The germline V gene has CDR1 MDHEN and CDR2 SYDVKM. DNA of the CDR3: TGTGCCAGCAGTTTACGGCTAGCGGGAAATAGGGAGCAGTTCTTC. This gives the protein CASSLRLAGNREQFF.

This chain joins TRBV2 and TRBJ1-1; D is unclear. Between the trimmed V and J ends, which lost 4 bases and 4 bases, there was a span of 16 bases. Germline V gene lookup returns CDR1 SNHLY and CDR2 FYNNEI. CDR3 length equals 15 residues. The CDR3 DNA reads as TGTGCCAGCAGTGTCGGCCTCCCCTCATTCACTGAAGCTTTCTTT. It translates to CASSVGLPSFTEAFF. Based on the CDR3 plus reference TRBV2 and TRBJ1-1, the full variable domain is EPEVTQTPSHQVTQMGQEVILRCVPISNHLYFYWYRQILGQKVEFLVSFYNNEISEKSEIFDDQFSVERPDGSNFTLKIRSTKLEDSAMYFCASSVGLPSFTEAFFGQGTRLTVV.

The chain carries TRBV5-1 and TRBJ1-2; D is undetermined. V shed 4 bases and J shed 2 bases, with 18 bases lying between them. CDR3 size: 16 residues. The germline CDR1 and CDR2 sequences are SGHRS and YFSETQ. The CDR3 nucleotides are TGCGCCAGCAGCATGGGCCCGGGCCGGCGGAACTATGGCTACACCTTC. As protein: CASSMGPGRRNYGYTF.